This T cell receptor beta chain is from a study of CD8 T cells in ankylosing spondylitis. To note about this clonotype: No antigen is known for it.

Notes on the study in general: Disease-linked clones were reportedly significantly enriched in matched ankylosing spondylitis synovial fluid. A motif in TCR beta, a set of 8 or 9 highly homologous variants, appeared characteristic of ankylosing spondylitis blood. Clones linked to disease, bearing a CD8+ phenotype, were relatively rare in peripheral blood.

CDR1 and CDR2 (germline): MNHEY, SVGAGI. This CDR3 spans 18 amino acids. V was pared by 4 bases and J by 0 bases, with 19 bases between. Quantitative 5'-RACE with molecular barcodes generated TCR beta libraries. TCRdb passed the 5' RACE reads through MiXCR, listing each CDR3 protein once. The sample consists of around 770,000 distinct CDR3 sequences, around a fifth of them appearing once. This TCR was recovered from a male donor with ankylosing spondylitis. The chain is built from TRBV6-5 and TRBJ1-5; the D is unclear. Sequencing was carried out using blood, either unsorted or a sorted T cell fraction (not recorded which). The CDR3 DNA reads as TGTGCCAGCAGTTTGACATCTCTCGTACTTTATAGCAATCAGCCCCAGCATTTT. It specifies CASSLTSLVLYSNQPQHF.